Listed here are 19 T cell receptor beta chains from one sample, sequenced in a study of blood T cells in healthy people across ages (dated by TCRdb to between 2014 and 2016). Library prep was done by 5' RACE. Instrument on record: Illumina HiSeq 2500. The second PCR ran for about 6 to 12 cycles and used a J-beta primer mix along with a sample-barcoded 5' primer. TCRdb took the public reads, trimmed them with fastp at Q25, ran MiXCR for clone calling and kept in-frame beta chains. One record per CDR3 amino acid sequence lists the most common genes and DNA. Present in this sample are 1.5 million to 2 million distinct CDR3 sequences, approximately 30% of which were seen just once. Approximately 7.7% of the sample is held by the ten biggest clonotypes. Material: blood. Receptor source: a woman in her 30s in good health.

This clonotype was seen ten or more times. The chain employs TRBV5-1 and TRBJ1-2; D uncertain. Germline V gives CDR1 SGHRS, CDR2 YFSETQ. This CDR3 comprises 12 residues. V lost 2 bases and J 6 bases, leaving 8 bases between the germline ends. CDR3 DNA sequence: TGCGCCAGCAGCTTCGACTGGGATGGCTACACCTTC. This encodes CASSFDWDGYTF. The complete variable domain, with remaining parts taken from reference TRBV5-1 and TRBJ1-2, reads KAGVTQTPRYLIKTRGQQVTLSCSPISGHRSVSWYQQTPGQGLQFLFEYFSETQRNKGNFPGRFSGRQFSNSRSEMNVSTLELGDSALYLCASSFDWDGYTFGSGTRLTVV.

This clonotype appeared many times. The DNA for the CDR3 is TGCAGTGCCTCGGACGGGTCCCCCTCTGGGGCCAACGTCCTGACTTTC. It translates to CSASDGSPSGANVLTF. V usage is TRBV20-1 and J usage is TRBJ2-6; D is unresolved. Germline V gives CDR1 DFQATT, CDR2 SNEGSKA (reference sequence). V shed 6 bases and J shed 0 bases, with 15 bases lying between them. The CDR3 is made up of 16 amino acids.

The chain combines TRBV20-1 with TRBJ2-2; 9 bases line up with TRBD1. CDR1 is DFQATT, CDR2 SNEGSKA, per germline (reference sequence). This CDR3 is 17 amino acids long. The trim removed 0 bases at V and 2 bases at J, leaving 7 bases unmatched. DNA for the CDR3: TGCAGTGCTAGAGATTTAGGACAGGGGCGAAACACCGGGGAGCTGTTTTTT. It specifies CSARDLGQGRNTGELFF.

Notes on this clonotype: A read error may account for a junction end that differs from germline. CDR3 nucleotide sequence: TGTGCCATCAGGGGGGTGGGGGCACCCACTAAAGCTTTCTTT. As protein: CAIRGVGAPTKAFF. The rearrangement uses TRBV10-3 and TRBJ1-1, with TRBD1 as a possible D gene (6 bases). The germline CDR1 and CDR2 sequences are ENHRY and SYGVKD. The CDR3 is 14 residues long.

This clonotype has a count of ten or more. This chain connects TRBV7-9 to TRBJ2-6; tentative D call: TRBD1 (6 bases). Germline V gene lookup returns CDR1 SEHNR and CDR2 FQNEAQ (reference sequence). Trimming removed 5 bases from V and 2 bases from J, with 10 bases in between. CDR3 length equals 15 residues. The CDR3 loop reads CASSKGGPGANVLTF. CDR3 nucleotides: TGTGCCAGCAGCAAAGGGGGACCTGGGGCCAACGTCCTGACTTTC.

This clonotype was counted only a few times. This chain connects TRBV7-7 to TRBJ1-2; 10 positions match TRBD1. The germline V gene encodes CDR1 SSHAT and CDR2 FNYEAQ (reference sequence). The trim removed 2 bases at V and 7 bases at J, leaving 19 bases unmatched. The CDR3 is 19 amino acids. Here the CDR3 reads CASSLPSGTGETWLGGYTF. The CDR3 DNA reads TGTGCCAGCAGCTTACCTTCCGGGACAGGGGAAACTTGGCTCGGTGGCTACACCTTC.

This clonotype was recorded a few times. The J gene is TRBJ2-2, the V gene TRBV7-2, with 7 bases fitting TRBD2. The CDR3 runs 14 residues. Germline lookup yields CDR1 SGHTA and CDR2 FQGNSA. Trimming at V came to 6 bases and at J to 3 bases, leaving 4 bases not matched to a gene. CDR3 residues: CASRSTSYTGELFF. CDR3 bases: TGTGCCAGCAGGTCGACTAGCTACACCGGGGAGCTGTTTTTT.

The chain carries TRBV9 and TRBJ2-3; TRBD2 matches 7 bases. This CDR3 comprises 15 residues. Germline CDR1 is SGDLS and CDR2 is YYNGEE. Trimming cost V 3 bases and J 4 bases; bases outside gene matches: 8. CDR3 loop: CASSGGGSSADTQYF. The CDR3 bases are TGTGCCAGCAGCGGCGGGGGATCTAGCGCAGATACGCAGTATTTT.

J is TRBJ2-1 and V is TRBV6-2 or TRBV6-3; unclear D gene. The V and J ends lost 7 bases and 8 bases respectively, with 15 bases between them. CDR1 and CDR2 from the germline V gene are MNHEY and SVGEGT. This CDR3 is built from 13 residues. The CDR3 reads CASTLFNLDEQFF. In nucleotides, the CDR3 is TGTGCCAGCACCCTTTTCAACCTGGATGAGCAGTTCTTC.

The chain employs TRBV5-1 and TRBJ2-7; D may be TRBD2 (6 bases). V lost 4 bases to trimming and J lost 5 bases, with 25 bases between them. CDR3 length: 17 amino acids. Germline-derived CDR1 and CDR2 are SGHRS and YFSETQ. This chain's CDR3 is CASSPRRDSVSGDEQYF. CDR3 sequence (DNA): TGCGCCAGCAGCCCGCGGCGGGACTCCGTCTCCGGGGACGAGCAGTACTTC. Full variable domain (missing parts from reference TRBV5-1 and TRBJ2-7): KAGVTQTPRYLIKTRGQQVTLSCSPISGHRSVSWYQQTPGQGLQFLFEYFSETQRNKGNFPGRFSGRQFSNSRSEMNVSTLELGDSALYLCASSPRRDSVSGDEQYFGPGTRLTVT.

As to this clonotype: A read error is possible here, since a much larger clone lies one base away. The genes are TRBV10-3 and TRBJ2-6; possibly TRBD1 for D (6 bases). Per the germline V gene, CDR1 is ENHRY and CDR2 is SYGVKD. The CDR3 consists of 16 residues. The CDR3 DNA follows: TGTGCCATCAGTGAATTGACAGGTTCTGGGGCCAACGTCCAGACTTTC. As protein: CAISELTGSGANVQTF.

This clonotype was recorded many times. The chain carries TRBV7-6 and TRBJ2-5; perhaps TRBD2 as D (6 bases). The CDR3 loop spans 13 amino acids. Per the germline V gene, CDR1 is SGHVS and CDR2 is FNYEAQ. Trimming stripped 8 bases from V and 11 bases from J, with 21 bases between. The CDR3 region has the DNA TGTGCCAGCGGGAAAGGACGGAGTGCGGGGCAGTACTTC. Amino acids: CASGKGRSAGQYF.

The J gene is TRBJ2-1, the V gene TRBV7-9; D not certain. Trimming stripped 1 base from V and 2 bases from J, with 9 bases between. Germline lookup yields CDR1 SEHNR and CDR2 FQNEAQ (reference sequence). The CDR3 contains 15 residues. The chain's CDR3 is CASSLEKGAYNEQFF. The DNA for the CDR3 is TGTGCCAGCAGCTTAGAGAAGGGCGCCTACAATGAGCAGTTCTTC.

This clonotype was detected only a few times. The CDR3 bases are TGCAGTGCTGGGTACCCTAGCGGGTTGAACAATGAGCAGTTCTTC. It is translated as CSAGYPSGLNNEQFF. The genes are TRBV20-1 and TRBJ2-1, with 8 bases identical to TRBD2. This CDR3 comprises 15 residues. Germline V CDR1 and CDR2: DFQATT, SNEGSKA (reference sequence). J lost 5 bases, V lost 5 bases, and 11 bases had no gene match.

On this clonotype: This could be a read error, since a much larger clone is one nucleotide away. The rearrangement uses TRBV4-2 and TRBJ1-2; 7 bases align to TRBD1. Losses at the gene ends were 3 bases for V and 4 bases for J; bases not matched to a gene: 8. This CDR3 spans 15 amino acids. Germline V gene lookup returns CDR1 LGHNA and CDR2 YNFKEQ. CDR3 residues: CASSHGQADAYGYTF. The CDR3 DNA reads as TGTGCCAGCAGCCACGGACAGGCGGATGCCTATGGCTACACCTTC.

The rearrangement uses TRBV25-1 and TRBJ2-5; the D is unclear. Trimming stripped 6 bases from V and 11 bases from J, with 13 bases between. This CDR3 region has 11 residues. Germline V gene sequence: CDR1 MGHDK, CDR2 SYGVNS. CDR3 protein: CASSVAVEQYF. DNA for the CDR3: TGTGCCAGCAGCGTGGCGGTGGAGCAGTACTTC.

The rearrangement links TRBV4-1 to TRBJ2-7; D tentatively reads TRBD1 or TRBD2 (6 bases each). Germline V gene sequence: CDR1 MGHRA, CDR2 YSYEKL. The length of the CDR3 is 16 residues. V lost 6 bases and J 1 base, leaving 19 bases between the germline ends. CDR3 protein: CASSGGIQGISYEQYF. The CDR3 DNA reads as TGCGCCAGCAGTGGGGGGATACAGGGAATATCCTACGAGCAGTACTTC.

J is TRBJ2-1 and V is TRBV14; D is undetermined. Germline assignment: CDR1 SGHDN and CDR2 FVKESK. The V end was cut by 1 base, the J end by 12 bases, with 7 bases between. The CDR3 runs to 11 residues. CDR3 region: CASSQALLQFF. The CDR3 nucleotides are TGTGCCAGCAGCCAAGCTCTCTTGCAGTTCTTC.

The chain's CDR3 is CASSSALRWDSNQPQHF. The CDR3 nucleotides read TGTGCCAGCAGTAGCGCCCTTCGGTGGGACAGCAATCAGCCCCAGCATTTT. This sequence joins TRBV28 and TRBJ1-5; tentative D call: TRBD1 (5 bases). V dropped 5 bases and J dropped 1 base, with 18 bases sitting between them. The CDR3 spans 17 residues. Germline V gene lookup returns CDR1 MDHEN and CDR2 SYDVKM.